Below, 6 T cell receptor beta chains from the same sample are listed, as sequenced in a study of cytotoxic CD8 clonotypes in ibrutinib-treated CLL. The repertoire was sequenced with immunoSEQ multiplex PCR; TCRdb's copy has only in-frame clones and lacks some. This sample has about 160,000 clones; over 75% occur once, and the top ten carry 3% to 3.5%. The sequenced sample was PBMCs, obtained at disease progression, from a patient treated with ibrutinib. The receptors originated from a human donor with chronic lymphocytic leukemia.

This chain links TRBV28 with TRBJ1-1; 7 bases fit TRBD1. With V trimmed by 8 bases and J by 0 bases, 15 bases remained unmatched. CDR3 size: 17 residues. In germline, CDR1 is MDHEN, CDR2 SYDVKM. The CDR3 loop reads CASRIPGTRGLNTEAFF. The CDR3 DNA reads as TGTGCCAGCCGGATCCCGGGGACAAGGGGGCTGAACACTGAAGCTTTCTTT.

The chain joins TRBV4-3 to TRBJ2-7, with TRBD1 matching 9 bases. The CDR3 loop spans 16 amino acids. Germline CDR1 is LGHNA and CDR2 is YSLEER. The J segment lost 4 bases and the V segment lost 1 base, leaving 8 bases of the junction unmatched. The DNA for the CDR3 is TGCGCCAGCAGCCAAGGACTGGGACAGGGATGGTACGAGCAGTACTTC. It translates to CASSQGLGQGWYEQYF.

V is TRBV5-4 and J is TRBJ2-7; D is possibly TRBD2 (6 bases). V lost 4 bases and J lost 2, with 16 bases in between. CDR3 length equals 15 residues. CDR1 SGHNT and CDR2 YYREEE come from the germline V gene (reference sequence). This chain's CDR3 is CASSRGSQAPYEQYF. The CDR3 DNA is TGTGCCAGCAGCCGGGGGTCTCAGGCCCCCTACGAGCAGTACTTC.

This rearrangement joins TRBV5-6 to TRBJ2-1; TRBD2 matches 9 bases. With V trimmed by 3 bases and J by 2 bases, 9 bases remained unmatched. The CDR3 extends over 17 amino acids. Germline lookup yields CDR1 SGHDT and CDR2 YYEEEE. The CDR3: CASSSRASGAPYNEQFF. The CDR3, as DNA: TGTGCCAGCAGCTCCAGGGCTAGCGGGGCCCCCTACAATGAGCAGTTCTTC.

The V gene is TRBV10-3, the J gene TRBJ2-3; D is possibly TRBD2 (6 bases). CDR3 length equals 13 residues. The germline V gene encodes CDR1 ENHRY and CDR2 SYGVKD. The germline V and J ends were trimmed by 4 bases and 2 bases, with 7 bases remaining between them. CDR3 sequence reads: CAISGEDTDTQYF. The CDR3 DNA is TGTGCCATCAGTGGGGAGGACACAGATACGCAGTATTTT.

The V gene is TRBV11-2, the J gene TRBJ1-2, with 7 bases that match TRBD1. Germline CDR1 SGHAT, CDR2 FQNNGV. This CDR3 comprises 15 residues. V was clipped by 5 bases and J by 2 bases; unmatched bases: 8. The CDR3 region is CASSLTGQINYGYTF. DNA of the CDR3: TGTGCCAGCAGCCTGACGGGACAGATCAACTATGGCTACACCTTC.